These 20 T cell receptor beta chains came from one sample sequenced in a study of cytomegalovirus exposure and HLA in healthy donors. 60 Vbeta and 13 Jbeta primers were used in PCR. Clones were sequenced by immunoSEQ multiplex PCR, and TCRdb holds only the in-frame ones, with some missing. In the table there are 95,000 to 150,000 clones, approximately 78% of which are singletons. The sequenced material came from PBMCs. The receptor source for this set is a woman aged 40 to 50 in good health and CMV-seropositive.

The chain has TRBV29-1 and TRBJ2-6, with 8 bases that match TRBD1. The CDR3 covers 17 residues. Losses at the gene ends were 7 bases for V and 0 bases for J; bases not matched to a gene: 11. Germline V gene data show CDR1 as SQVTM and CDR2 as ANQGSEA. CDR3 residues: CSAPIGTGASGANVLTF. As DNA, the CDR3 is TGCAGCGCCCCTATTGGGACAGGAGCCTCTGGGGCCAACGTCCTGACTTTC.

CDR3 in DNA: TGCGCCAGCAGCTTGGAGGCTAGCGGGGTATACAATGAGCAGTTCTTC. Amino acid sequence: CASSLEASGVYNEQFF. The chain joins TRBV5-1 to TRBJ2-1, with TRBD2 matching over 9 bases. V was pared by 0 bases and J by 4 bases, with 5 bases of the junction left unmatched. The CDR3 spans 16 residues. The germline CDR1 and CDR2 sequences are SGHRS and YFSETQ.

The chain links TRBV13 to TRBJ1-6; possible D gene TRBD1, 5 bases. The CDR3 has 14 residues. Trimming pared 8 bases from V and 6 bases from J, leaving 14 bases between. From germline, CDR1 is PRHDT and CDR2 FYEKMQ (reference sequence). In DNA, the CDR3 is TGTGCCAGCGCCGCGAGCAGGGCTAATTCACCCCTCCACTTT. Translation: CASAASRANSPLHF.

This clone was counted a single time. CDR3 region: CASSHPRVGNSDTQYF. The CDR3 DNA is TGTGCCAGCTCCCACCCCCGGGTAGGTAACTCAGATACGCAGTATTTT. The genes are TRBV18 and TRBJ2-3; D unclear. Germline V gene lookup returns CDR1 KGHSH and CDR2 LQKENI. Trimming removed 6 bases at V and 4 bases at J, with 20 bases between. The CDR3 totals 16 residues.

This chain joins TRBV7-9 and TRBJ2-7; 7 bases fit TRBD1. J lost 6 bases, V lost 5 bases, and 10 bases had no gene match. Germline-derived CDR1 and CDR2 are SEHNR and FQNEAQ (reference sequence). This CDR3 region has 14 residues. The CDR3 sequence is CASSPETGPGEQYF. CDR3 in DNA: TGTGCCAGCAGCCCCGAGACAGGGCCCGGCGAGCAGTACTTC.

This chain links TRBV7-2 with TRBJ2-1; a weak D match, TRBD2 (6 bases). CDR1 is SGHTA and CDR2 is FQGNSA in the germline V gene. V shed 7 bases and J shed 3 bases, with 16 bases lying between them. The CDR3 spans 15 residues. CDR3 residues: CASILGGAVYNEQFF. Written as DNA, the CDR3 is TGTGCCAGCATCCTGGGCGGGGCTGTCTACAATGAGCAGTTCTTC.

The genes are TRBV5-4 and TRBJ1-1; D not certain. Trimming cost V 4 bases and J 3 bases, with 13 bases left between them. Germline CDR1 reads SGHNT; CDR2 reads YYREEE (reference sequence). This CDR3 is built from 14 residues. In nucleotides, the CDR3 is TGTGCCAGCAGCGGGAGTTCGTCGGACACTGAAGCTTTCTTT. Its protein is CASSGSSSDTEAFF.

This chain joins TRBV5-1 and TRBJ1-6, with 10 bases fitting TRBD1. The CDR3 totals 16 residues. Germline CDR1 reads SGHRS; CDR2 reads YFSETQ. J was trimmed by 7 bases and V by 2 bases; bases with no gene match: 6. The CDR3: CASSLSVDRGNSPLHF. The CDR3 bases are TGCGCCAGCAGCTTAAGCGTGGACAGGGGGAATTCACCCCTCCACTTT.

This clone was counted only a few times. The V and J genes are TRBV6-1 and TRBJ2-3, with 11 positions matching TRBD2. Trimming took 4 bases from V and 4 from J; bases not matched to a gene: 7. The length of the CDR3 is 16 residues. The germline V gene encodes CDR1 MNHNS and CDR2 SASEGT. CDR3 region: CASSGLAGGWPDTQYF. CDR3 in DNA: TGTGCCAGCAGTGGGCTAGCGGGGGGTTGGCCAGATACGCAGTATTTT.

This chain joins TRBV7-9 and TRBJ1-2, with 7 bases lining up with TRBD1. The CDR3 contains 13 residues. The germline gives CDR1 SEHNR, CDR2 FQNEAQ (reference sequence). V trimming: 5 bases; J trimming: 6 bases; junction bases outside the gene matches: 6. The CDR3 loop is CASSGTAQNGYTF. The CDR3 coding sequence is TGTGCCAGCAGCGGGACAGCGCAAAATGGCTACACCTTC.

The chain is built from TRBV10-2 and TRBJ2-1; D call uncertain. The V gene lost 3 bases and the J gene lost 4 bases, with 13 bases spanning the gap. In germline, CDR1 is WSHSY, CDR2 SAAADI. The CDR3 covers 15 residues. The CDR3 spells CASSESAVQYNEQFF. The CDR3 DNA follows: TGCGCCAGCAGTGAAAGCGCGGTGCAGTACAATGAGCAGTTCTTC.

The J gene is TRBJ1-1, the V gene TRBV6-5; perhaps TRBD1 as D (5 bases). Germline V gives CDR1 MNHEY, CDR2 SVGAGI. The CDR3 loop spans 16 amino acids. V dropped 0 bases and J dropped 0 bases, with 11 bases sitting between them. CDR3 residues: CASSYSGGRLNTEAFF. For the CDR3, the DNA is TGTGCCAGCAGTTACTCGGGGGGGAGACTGAACACTGAAGCTTTCTTT.

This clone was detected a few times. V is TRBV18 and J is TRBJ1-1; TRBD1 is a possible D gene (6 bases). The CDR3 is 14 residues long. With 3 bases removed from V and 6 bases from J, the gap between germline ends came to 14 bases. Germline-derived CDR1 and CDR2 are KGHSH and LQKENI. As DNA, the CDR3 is TGTGCCAGCTCACCCATAACACAGGGTTCTGAAGCTTTCTTT. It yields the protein CASSPITQGSEAFF.

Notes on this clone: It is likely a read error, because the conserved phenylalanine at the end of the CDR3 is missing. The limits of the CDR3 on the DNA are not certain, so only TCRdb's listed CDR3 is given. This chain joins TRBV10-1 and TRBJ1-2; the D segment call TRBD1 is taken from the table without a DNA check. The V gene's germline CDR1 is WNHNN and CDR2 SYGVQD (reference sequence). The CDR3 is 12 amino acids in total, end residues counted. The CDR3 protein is CASRRQGYIYSV.

CDR3 in amino acids: CASSPDIFRGIGGYTF. The CDR3 DNA sequence: TGTGCCAGCTCACCTGACATATTTCGGGGAATAGGAGGCTACACCTTC. V and J are TRBV18 and TRBJ1-2; the D is unclear. This CDR3 has 16 amino acids. Germline V gives CDR1 KGHSH, CDR2 LQKENI. Deletions cut 3 bases from V and 8 bases from J, with 22 bases between.

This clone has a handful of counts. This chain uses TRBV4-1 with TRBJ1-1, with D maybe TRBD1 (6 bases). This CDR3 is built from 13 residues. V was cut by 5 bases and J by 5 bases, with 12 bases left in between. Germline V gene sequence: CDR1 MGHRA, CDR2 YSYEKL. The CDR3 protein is CASSVKQGTEAFF. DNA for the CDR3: TGCGCCAGCAGCGTTAAACAGGGAACTGAAGCTTTCTTT.

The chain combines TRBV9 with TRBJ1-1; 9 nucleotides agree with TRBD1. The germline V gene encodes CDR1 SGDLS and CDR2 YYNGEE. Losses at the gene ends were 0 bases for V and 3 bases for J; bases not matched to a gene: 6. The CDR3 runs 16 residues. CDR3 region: CASSVVTGGLDTEAFF. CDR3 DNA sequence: TGTGCCAGCAGCGTAGTCACAGGGGGCCTGGACACTGAAGCTTTCTTT. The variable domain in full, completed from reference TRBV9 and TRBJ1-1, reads DSGVTQTPKHLITATGQRVTLRCSPRSGDLSVYWYQQSLDQGLQFLIQYYNGEERAKGNILERFSAQQFPDLHSELNLSSLELGDSALYFCASSVVTGGLDTEAFFGQGTRLTVV.

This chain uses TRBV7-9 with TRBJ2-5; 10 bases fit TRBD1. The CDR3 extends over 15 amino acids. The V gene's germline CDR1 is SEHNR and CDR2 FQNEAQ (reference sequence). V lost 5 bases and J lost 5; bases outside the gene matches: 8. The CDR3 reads CASSRGTGDGETQYF. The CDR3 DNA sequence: TGTGCCAGCAGCCGAGGGACAGGGGATGGGGAGACCCAGTACTTC.

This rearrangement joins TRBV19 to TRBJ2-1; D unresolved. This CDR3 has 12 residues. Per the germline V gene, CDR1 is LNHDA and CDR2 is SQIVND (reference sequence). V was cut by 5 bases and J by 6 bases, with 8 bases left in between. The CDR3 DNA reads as TGTGCCAGTAGTCGGCGGCCCAATGAGCAGTTCTTC. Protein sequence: CASSRRPNEQFF.

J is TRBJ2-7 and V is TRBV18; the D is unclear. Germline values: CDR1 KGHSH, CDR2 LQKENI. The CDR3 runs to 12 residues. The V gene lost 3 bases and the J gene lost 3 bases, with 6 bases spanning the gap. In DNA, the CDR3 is TGTGCCAGCTCACCGGCAGGCTACGAGCAGTACTTC. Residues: CASSPAGYEQYF. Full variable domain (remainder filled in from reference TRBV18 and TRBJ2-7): NAGVMQNPRHLVRRRGQEARLRCSPMKGHSHVYWYRQLPEEGLKFMVYLQKENIIDESGMPKERFSAEFPKEGPSILRIQQVVRGDSAAYFCASSPAGYEQYFGPGTRLTVT.